Following are 18 T cell receptor beta chains from one sample sequenced in a study of post-analysis software for immune sequencing data. Study conclusions and caveats: Among 5 or 6 TRBV segments more frequent in patients than controls were TRBV5-6, TRBV5-1 and TRBV20-1.

Each TCR beta cDNA library carried unique molecular identifiers. TCRdb reprocessed the PCR reads with MiXCR, giving one entry per CDR3 protein. The table has about 800,000 distinct CDR3 sequences, 30% seen once. Antigen specificity for these receptors is unknown. Specimen: blood. The origin of the receptors is a girl under 18 with multiple sclerosis.

The chain employs TRBV9 and TRBJ2-1; D is unresolved. The germline V and J ends were trimmed by 0 bases and 8 bases, with 9 bases remaining between them. CDR3 size: 13 residues. Per germline, CDR1 SGDLS and CDR2 YYNGEE. The CDR3 nucleotides read TGTGCCAGCAGCGTAGACACGCGCCATGAGCAGTTCTTC. This sequence encodes CASSVDTRHEQFF.

The chain links TRBV28 to TRBJ2-3, with 14 bases fitting TRBD2. This CDR3 has 17 residues. Germline assignment: CDR1 MDHEN and CDR2 SYDVKM. V trimming: 3 bases; J trimming: 5 bases; junction bases outside the gene matches: 7. The CDR3 is CASSLPRLAGGQDTQYF. The CDR3 DNA reads as TGTGCCAGCAGTTTGCCGCGACTAGCGGGAGGGCAAGATACGCAGTATTTT.

This chain uses TRBV10-3 with TRBJ2-1; perhaps TRBD2 as D (5 bases). Looked up from germline, CDR1 is ENHRY and CDR2 is SYGVKD. This CDR3 contains 15 residues. V was cut by 3 bases and J by 5 bases, with 14 bases left in between. The CDR3 bases are TGTGCCATCAGTGATAGCGTCGTCGGGCACAATGAGCAGTTCTTC. It yields the protein CAISDSVVGHNEQFF.

This sequence joins TRBV20-1 and TRBJ2-7; 10 nucleotides line up with TRBD1. The CDR3 loop spans 15 amino acids. After removal of 2 bases from V and 4 bases from J, the junction contained 8 bases not matched to a gene. The V gene's germline CDR1 is DFQATT and CDR2 SNEGSKA (reference sequence). CDR3 nucleotide sequence: TGCAGTGCTAGACTGATCCGGGACAGGGGTTACGAGCAGTACTTC. Its protein is CSARLIRDRGYEQYF.

This clonotype appeared a few times. V gene TRBV7-2 combines with J gene TRBJ1-6, with D maybe TRBD1 (5 bases). Germline V gene lookup returns CDR1 SGHTA and CDR2 FQGNSA. V dropped 7 bases and J dropped 2 bases, with 12 bases sitting between them. The CDR3 sequence is 15 residues long. This CDR3 reads CASTVGGTYNSPLHF. In nucleotides, the CDR3 is TGTGCCAGCACCGTTGGGGGGACCTATAATTCACCCCTCCACTTT.

This clonotype has just a few counts. This chain joins TRBV12-3 or TRBV12-4 and TRBJ1-4; the D gene is possibly TRBD1 (5 bases). The CDR3 extends over 17 amino acids. Trimming left V 6 bases short and J 6 bases short, with 23 bases between. As DNA, the CDR3 is TGTGCCAGCAGCCCCAAGGGAGCGAGGGGAATACATGAAAAACTGTTTTTT. Protein: CASSPKGARGIHEKLFF.

The table lists this clonotype with a count of one. The genes are TRBV28 and TRBJ2-1; maybe TRBD1 (6 bases). This CDR3 comprises 13 residues. The germline CDR1 and CDR2 sequences are MDHEN and SYDVKM. Trimming took off 7 bases at V and 6 bases at J, with 13 bases between the two ends. CDR3 DNA: TGTGCCAGCAAAACAGGGAGTTGCAATGAGCAGTTCTTC. This codes for CASKTGSCNEQFF.

J is TRBJ2-1 and V is TRBV20-1, with 10 positions matching TRBD2. Germline lookup yields CDR1 DFQATT and CDR2 SNEGSKA (reference sequence). V was pared by 6 bases and J by 7 bases, with 9 bases of the junction left unmatched. The CDR3 is 14 residues long. This CDR3 is CSARTSGVLNEQFF. The CDR3 DNA sequence: TGCAGTGCGCGCACTAGCGGGGTCTTAAATGAGCAGTTCTTC.

The V call is TRBV20-1, the J call TRBJ2-7; D may be TRBD1 (6 bases). Germline loops: CDR1 DFQATT, CDR2 SNEGSKA (reference sequence). The CDR3 has 15 amino acids. V was shortened by 1 base and J by 3 bases, with 16 bases between the two germline ends. The CDR3 DNA sequence: TGCAGTGCTAGAGGCCATACAGGGAATTTCTACGAGCAGTACTTC. This translates into CSARGHTGNFYEQYF.

This clonotype was counted between two and nine times. The CDR3 DNA reads TGTGCCAGCAGGACTACAGGGGGCCCCTCTCAACTGTTTTTT. Protein product: CASRTTGGPSQLFF. The chain couples TRBV12-3 or TRBV12-4 to TRBJ1-4; TRBD1 matches at 9 bases. Unmatched junction bases numbered 11, after V lost 6 bases and J lost 12 bases. The CDR3 covers 14 residues.

This sequence joins TRBV3-1 and TRBJ2-1, with 7 bases that match TRBD2. The V and J ends lost 4 bases and 6 bases, in that order; junction bases with no gene match: 15. The CDR3 loop spans 17 amino acids. Germline V gives CDR1 LGHDT, CDR2 YNNKEL (reference sequence). CDR3 nucleotide sequence: TGTGCCAGCAGCCCCTTACCCGCGGGGACGGGAGGCAATGAGCAGTTCTTC. This gives the protein CASSPLPAGTGGNEQFF.

This chain connects TRBV20-1 to TRBJ2-7; 12 bases are a match to TRBD2. The J call may be in error: the DNA end matches TRBJ2-4 better. The V gene's germline CDR1 is DFQATT and CDR2 SNEGSKA (reference sequence). The CDR3 length is 15 residues. The CDR3 loop is CSALPSGGALDIQYF. For the CDR3, the DNA is TGCAGTGCTTTGCCTAGCGGGGGGGCTCTGGACATTCAGTACTTC.

This chain joins TRBV7-2 and TRBJ2-1; D not certain. The CDR3 has 12 amino acids. CDR1 and CDR2 from the germline V gene are SGHTA and FQGNSA. Trimming removed 6 bases at V and 8 bases at J, with 11 bases between. CDR3 nucleotides: TGTGCCAGCAGTTCAGTCGCCTATGAGCAGTTCTTC. Protein product: CASSSVAYEQFF. Based on the CDR3 plus reference TRBV7-2 and TRBJ2-1, the full variable domain is GAGVSQSPSNKVTEKGKDVELRCDPISGHTALYWYRQSLGQGLEFLIYFQGNSAPDKSGLPSDRFSAERTGGSVSTLTIQRTQQEDSAVYLCASSSVAYEQFFGPGTRLTVL.

This sequence joins TRBV4-3 and TRBJ1-3; D perhaps matches TRBD1 (6 bases). The CDR3 extends over 16 amino acids. Trimming removed 0 bases from V and 3 bases from J, with 12 bases in between. The germline gives CDR1 LGHNA, CDR2 YSLEER. DNA for the CDR3: TGCGCCAGCAGCCAAGATTGGCAGGGGCTTGGAAACACCATATATTTT. Translating it yields CASSQDWQGLGNTIYF.

The rearrangement joins TRBV20-1 to TRBJ1-5; D is unclear. V was clipped by 8 bases and J by 4 bases, with 21 bases between them. The CDR3 extends over 15 amino acids. The germline V gene encodes CDR1 DFQATT and CDR2 SNEGSKA (reference sequence). The CDR3 DNA sequence: TGCAGTCCCGGAACCCCGACACATTGGAATCAGCCCCAGCATTTT. This codes for CSPGTPTHWNQPQHF.

This clonotype was recorded at least ten times. The genes are TRBV6-5 and TRBJ2-5; D possibly corresponds to TRBD1 (6 bases). Per the germline V gene, CDR1 is MNHEY and CDR2 is SVGAGI. V lost 5 bases and J 1 base, leaving 14 bases between the germline ends. The CDR3 sequence is 15 residues long. CDR3 coding DNA: TGTGCCAGCAGTCCCGGGACACCCTTCCAAGAGACCCAGTACTTC. Amino acids: CASSPGTPFQETQYF.

This clonotype was observed a few times. J is TRBJ2-4 and V is TRBV4-1, with D perhaps given as TRBD1 or TRBD2 (6 bases each). This CDR3 has 18 amino acids. V was cut by 4 bases and J by 1 base, with 20 bases left in between. Germline V lookup: CDR1 MGHRA, CDR2 YSYEKL. The CDR3: CASSLEAQGRGAKNIQYF. The CDR3 region has the DNA TGCGCCAGCAGCCTCGAGGCACAGGGTCGGGGGGCCAAAAACATTCAGTACTTC.

This clonotype appeared a few times. The chain recombines TRBV7-3 with TRBJ2-7; D is ambiguous. From germline, CDR1 is SGHTA and CDR2 FQGTGA. V lost 2 bases and J 3 bases, leaving 8 bases between the germline ends. The CDR3 totals 13 residues. CDR3 sequence reads: CASSLALDYEQYF. The CDR3 bases are TGTGCCAGCAGCTTAGCGCTCGACTACGAGCAGTACTTC.